These 30 T cell receptor beta chains were all obtained from the same sample, sequenced in a study of T-cell reconstitution after alpha-beta-depleted transplantation in children. TCRbeta library construction was performed incorporating unique molecular identifiers. MiXCR, applied by TCRdb to the PCR reads, yields one record per CDR3 protein. The top ten clones hold approximately 5.4% of a sample with some 200,000 distinct CDR3 sequences, 9.7% of them seen once. Sequencing was performed on PBMCs from the stem cell graft donor, taken from the stem cell graft. All receptors come from a human donor who donated a stem cell graft to a child with SCID.

Remarks on this clonotype: Since a much larger clone is just one base distant, this may be a read error. The rearrangement joins TRBV7-6 to TRBJ1-6; 8 bases fit TRBD1. The CDR3 contains 16 residues. Germline CDR1 is SGHVS and CDR2 is FNYEAQ. The CDR3 DNA reads as TGTGCCAGCAGCTTAGTGGACAGGGTAAAGGGATCACCCCTCCCCTTT. Translated: CASSLVDRVKGSPLPF.

This clonotype was seen at least ten times. The rearrangement uses TRBV3-1 and TRBJ2-7; D remains unclear. Per germline, CDR1 LGHDT and CDR2 YNNKEL (reference sequence). V was clipped by 0 bases and J by 2 bases, with 2 bases between them. This CDR3 is 12 amino acids long. The CDR3 is CASSQDTYEQYF. In nucleotides, the CDR3 is TGTGCCAGCAGCCAAGATACCTACGAGCAGTACTTC.

This clonotype was seen many times. V usage is TRBV3-1 and J usage is TRBJ2-5; D tentatively fits TRBD1 or TRBD2 (5 bases each). With 3 bases removed from V and 1 base from J, the gap between germline ends came to 15 bases. Germline V gene data show CDR1 as LGHDT and CDR2 as YNNKEL (reference sequence). The CDR3 has 16 amino acids. The chain's CDR3 is CASSHIRPGPQETQYF. DNA of the CDR3: TGTGCCAGCAGCCATATTCGGCCGGGACCCCAAGAGACCCAGTACTTC.

At least ten counts were recorded for this clonotype. The chain recombines TRBV13 with TRBJ2-7; either TRBD1 or TRBD2 may fit D (5 bases each). The CDR3 totals 13 residues. V was trimmed by 3 bases and J by 4 bases, leaving 10 bases between them. Germline CDR1 PRHDT, CDR2 FYEKMQ (reference sequence). The CDR3 is CASSLGRRYEQYF. CDR3 nucleotides: TGTGCCAGCAGCTTGGGACGGAGGTACGAGCAGTACTTC.

This clonotype has ten or more counts. V usage is TRBV25-1 and J usage is TRBJ2-1; TRBD1 or TRBD2 may be the D gene (5 bases each). The V gene's germline CDR1 is MGHDK and CDR2 SYGVNS. The CDR3 is 15 residues long. Trimming took 4 bases from V and 2 from J, leaving 12 bases between them. CDR3 coding DNA: TGTGCCAGCAGTGCAGGGACGGAAACCTACAATGAGCAGTTCTTC. Its protein is CASSAGTETYNEQFF.

In this sample, this clonotype turned up many times. The chain links TRBV28 to TRBJ2-3; tentative D call: TRBD2 (5 bases). This CDR3 is 15 amino acids long. Trimming left V 3 bases short and J 0 bases short, with 10 bases between. Germline V lookup: CDR1 MDHEN, CDR2 SYDVKM. Written as DNA, the CDR3 is TGTGCCAGCAGTTTGCTCCCGGGGAGCACAGATACGCAGTATTTT. Protein sequence: CASSLLPGSTDTQYF. The full variable domain, completed using reference TRBV28 and TRBJ2-3, is DVKVTQSSRYLVKRTGEKVFLECVQDMDHENMFWYRQDPGLGLRLIYFSYDVKMKEKGDIPEGYSVSREKKERFSLILESASTNQTSMYLCASSLLPGSTDTQYFGPGTRLTVL.

This clonotype was recorded at least ten times. J is TRBJ1-2 and V is TRBV6-2 or TRBV6-3; D unclear. The CDR3 is 13 amino acids. The germline V and J ends were trimmed by 2 bases and 2 bases, with 6 bases remaining between them. Germline lookup yields CDR1 MNHEY and CDR2 SVGEGT. CDR3 nucleotide sequence: TGTGCCAGCAGTTACGCGGACAACTATGGCTACACCTTC. Encoded protein: CASSYADNYGYTF.

This clonotype was seen only a few times. CDR3 amino acids: CASSPSRSRSWYGYTF. CDR3 DNA sequence: TGTGCCAGCAGCCCATCACGATCGAGAAGTTGGTATGGCTACACCTTC. The chain employs TRBV6-1 and TRBJ1-2; D is ambiguous. This CDR3 is 16 amino acids long. Looked up from germline, CDR1 is MNHNS and CDR2 is SASEGT. Trimming removed 6 bases at V and 5 bases at J, with 22 bases between.

In this sample, this clonotype turned up many times. The gene calls are TRBV12-3 or TRBV12-4 and TRBJ1-2, with D maybe TRBD1 (6 bases). This CDR3 has 12 amino acids. V was trimmed by 5 bases and J by 5 bases, leaving 9 bases between them. The CDR3 nucleotides are TGTGCCAGCAGTCGAGGACAGTATGGCTACACCTTC. Its translation: CASSRGQYGYTF.

This clonotype has ten or more counts. This rearrangement joins TRBV12-3 or TRBV12-4 to TRBJ1-2; possible D gene TRBD1, 6 bases. The CDR3 length is 18 residues. Trimming left V 2 bases short and J 4 bases short, with 23 bases between. CDR3 in DNA: TGTGCCAGCAGTTTAAGCGGACAGAAGTGGTGGTTTGGCTATGGCTACACCTTC. It translates to CASSLSGQKWWFGYGYTF.

This clonotype was detected many times. This chain joins TRBV20-1 and TRBJ2-3; the match to TRBD2 covers 9 bases. With V trimmed by 6 bases and J by 0 bases, 7 bases remained unmatched. The CDR3 has 15 amino acids. CDR1 is DFQATT, CDR2 SNEGSKA, per germline (reference sequence). CDR3 sequence (DNA): TGCAGTGCAATTAGCGGGGGATCTAGCACAGATACGCAGTATTTT. Translated, it gives CSAISGGSSTDTQYF.

This clonotype has at least ten counts. The chain links TRBV24-1 to TRBJ2-1, with 8 bases identical to TRBD1. CDR1 and CDR2 from the germline V gene are KGHDR and SFDVKD. V gave up 7 bases and J gave up 2 bases; unmatched junction bases: 9. The CDR3 has 16 residues. The CDR3 protein is CATSTPSGQAYNEQFF. The CDR3 bases are TGTGCCACCAGCACTCCCTCGGGACAGGCCTACAATGAGCAGTTCTTC.

This clonotype was detected once. Possible read error: a much larger clone is one base away. The chain combines TRBV28 with TRBJ1-2, with a weak D call TRBD1 (6 bases). From germline, CDR1 is MDHEN and CDR2 SYDVKM. This CDR3 contains 15 residues. The CDR3 nucleotides are TGTGCCAGCAGAAAAGTGGCAGGGGCGTGGCATGGCGACACCTTC. Amino acid sequence: CASRKVAGAWHGDTF.

At least ten counts were recorded for this clonotype. The chain is built from TRBV7-9 and TRBJ1-2; D not resolved. The CDR3 contains 13 residues. Germline CDR1 SEHNR, CDR2 FQNEAQ (reference sequence). V lost 3 bases and J 4 bases, leaving 9 bases between the germline ends. CDR3 sequence (DNA): TGTGCCAGCAGCTTTGACGGTATCTATGGCTACACCTTC. It encodes CASSFDGIYGYTF.

The table lists this clonotype with many counts. J is TRBJ2-5 and V is TRBV7-9, with TRBD1 identical over 8 bases. The germline V gene has CDR1 SEHNR and CDR2 FQNEAQ (reference sequence). The CDR3 covers 13 residues. V lost 6 bases and J lost 3; bases outside the gene matches: 3. The chain's CDR3 is CASRLTGEETQYF. CDR3 bases: TGTGCCAGCAGATTGACAGGGGAAGAGACCCAGTACTTC.

With respect to this clonotype: A clone one base away is much larger, so this may be a read error. The CDR3 does not end in the conserved phenylalanine or tryptophan, so this is likely a read error. The DNA is omitted, as the CDR3 cannot be located on it reliably, and the CDR3 follows TCRdb's listing. This chain joins TRBV28 and TRBJ2-1; TRBD1, the table's D call, lacks a check against the DNA. The germline CDR1 and CDR2 sequences are MDHEN and SYDVKM. The CDR3 totals 12 residues, both ends included. This CDR3 reads CASSLRTGAAYS.

In this sample, this clonotype turned up a few times. This may stem from a read error, because a much larger clone lies one nucleotide away. V usage is TRBV6-6 and J usage is TRBJ1-2, with D possibly TRBD1 on 6 matching bases. Per germline, CDR1 MNHNY and CDR2 SVGAGI (reference sequence). The CDR3 loop spans 13 amino acids. The CDR3 coding sequence is TGTGCCAGCACCACCGCGACAGGCTATGGCGACACCTTC. It encodes CASTTATGYGDTF.

As for this clonotype: A much more abundant neighbour one base away suggests this may be a read error. The rearrangement links TRBV20-1 to TRBJ2-1, with TRBD2 as a possible D gene (6 bases). CDR3 length: 15 residues. Germline V lookup: CDR1 DFQATT, CDR2 SNEGSKA (reference sequence). Trimming pared 3 bases from V and 2 bases from J, leaving 14 bases between. DNA of the CDR3: TGCAGTGCTAGGGGGCGGGGTGCCGCCTACAATGAGCAGTTCTTC. Amino acids: CSARGRGAAYNEQFF.

Ten or more counts support this clonotype. The chain links TRBV4-3 to TRBJ1-2; D uncertain. The V gene lost 0 bases and the J gene lost 3 bases, with 14 bases spanning the gap. Germline V gene data show CDR1 as LGHNA and CDR2 as YSLEER. The CDR3 is made up of 16 amino acids. CDR3 region: CASSQEGSRQHYGYTF. CDR3 DNA: TGCGCCAGCAGCCAAGAAGGATCCCGACAACACTATGGCTACACCTTC.

This clonotype was seen ten or more times. The J gene is TRBJ1-6, the V gene TRBV6-5; D unresolved. CDR1 and CDR2 (germline): MNHEY, SVGAGI. CDR3 length: 13 amino acids. Trimming removed 6 bases at V and 6 bases at J, with 9 bases between. CDR3 residues: CASSYGVNSPLHF. The CDR3 nucleotides are TGTGCCAGCAGCTACGGGGTTAATTCACCCCTCCACTTT.

At least ten counts were recorded for this clonotype. This chain uses TRBV20-1 with TRBJ2-3; D is uncertain. The germline V gene has CDR1 DFQATT and CDR2 SNEGSKA (reference sequence). The CDR3 spans 15 residues. V was pared by 5 bases and J by 7 bases, with 22 bases between. This CDR3 reads CSAPPTFSAGNTQYF. The CDR3 DNA sequence: TGCAGTGCTCCTCCGACTTTTTCCGCTGGTAATACGCAGTATTTT.

This clonotype was counted at least ten times. The rearrangement links TRBV2 to TRBJ1-6; the D gene is possibly TRBD1 (5 bases). Germline V CDR1 and CDR2: SNHLY, FYNNEI. The CDR3 contains 14 residues. V dropped 8 bases and J dropped 7 bases, with 15 bases sitting between them. The CDR3 loop is CASEEGPTNSPLHF. CDR3 sequence (DNA): TGTGCCAGCGAGGAGGGACCGACAAATTCACCCCTCCACTTT.

This clonotype has at least ten counts. The rearrangement links TRBV15 to TRBJ2-1, with D maybe TRBD2 (6 bases). This CDR3 is built from 16 residues. Trimming pared 1 base from V and 10 bases from J, leaving 20 bases between. Looked up from germline, CDR1 is LNHNV and CDR2 is YYDKDF (reference sequence). For the CDR3, the DNA is TGTGCCACCAGCAGAGTGGGAGCGGGCTTATATTTAGAGCAGTTCTTC. Translation gives CATSRVGAGLYLEQFF.

This clonotype showed up many times. The J gene is TRBJ2-2, the V gene TRBV20-1; the D is unclear. Germline loops: CDR1 DFQATT, CDR2 SNEGSKA (reference sequence). CDR3 length: 14 residues. Trimming took off 0 bases at V and 2 bases at J, with 7 bases between the two ends. CDR3 bases: TGCAGTGCTAGAGACCCCCTAAACACCGGGGAGCTGTTTTTT. It yields the protein CSARDPLNTGELFF.

This clonotype was recorded at least ten times. The chain has TRBV7-2 and TRBJ2-7; D is unresolved. Germline-derived CDR1 and CDR2 are SGHTA and FQGNSA. The CDR3 runs 15 residues. Trimming cost V 1 base and J 1 base, with 11 bases left between them. CDR3 amino acids: CASSLDSLSSYEQYF. CDR3 bases: TGTGCCAGCAGCTTAGACAGCCTCTCATCCTACGAGCAGTACTTC.

Ten or more counts support this clonotype. The chain recombines TRBV6-5 with TRBJ2-1; 8 nucleotides agree with TRBD2. The CDR3 length is 13 residues. Germline CDR1 and CDR2: MNHEY and SVGAGI. V was pared by 6 bases and J by 8 bases, with 6 bases of the junction left unmatched. For the CDR3, the DNA is TGTGCCAGCAGCCGGACTAGCAGGGATGAGCAGTTCTTC. It yields the protein CASSRTSRDEQFF.

This clonotype has at least ten counts. This chain joins TRBV20-1 and TRBJ2-7; TRBD2 matches 11 bases. This CDR3 contains 14 residues. Losses at the gene ends were 6 bases for V and 3 bases for J; bases not matched to a gene: 7. Germline lookup yields CDR1 DFQATT and CDR2 SNEGSKA (reference sequence). As DNA, the CDR3 is TGCAGTGCGTACATAGCGGGGGGGTACTACGAGCAGTACTTC. Translation: CSAYIAGGYYEQYF.

This clonotype has at least ten counts. The chain combines TRBV7-9 with TRBJ2-7; TRBD1 matches at 11 bases. The V and J ends lost 9 bases and 7 bases, in that order; junction bases with no gene match: 14. The CDR3 spans 15 residues. Germline CDR1 is SEHNR and CDR2 is FQNEAQ (reference sequence). The CDR3 here is CASVREDRGLEEQYF. DNA for the CDR3: TGTGCCAGTGTAAGAGAGGACAGGGGGCTAGAAGAGCAGTACTTC.

The chain combines TRBV29-1 with TRBJ2-3, with TRBD1 identical over 9 bases. CDR3 length: 13 amino acids. The J segment lost 3 bases and the V segment lost 5 bases, leaving 3 bases of the junction unmatched. Germline CDR1 is SQVTM and CDR2 is ANQGSEA. The CDR3 is CSVWDRATDTQYF. The CDR3 bases are TGCAGCGTTTGGGACAGGGCTACAGATACGCAGTATTTT.

In this sample, this clonotype turned up many times. This chain joins TRBV29-1 and TRBJ2-5, with D uncertain. The CDR3 spans 13 residues. V lost 2 bases, J lost 3 bases, and 10 bases lay in between. Germline CDR1 is SQVTM and CDR2 is ANQGSEA. This CDR3 reads CSVERNRKETQYF. Written as DNA, the CDR3 is TGCAGCGTTGAACGGAACCGAAAAGAGACCCAGTACTTC.